This T cell receptor (beta chain) was documented in a study of blood T cell repertoires in COVID-19. Study overall: The analysed material was cDNA or gDNA that came from T cells, B-cell-depleted T cells, or PBMCs.

In the source study's methods: Scientists estimated how many nucleated cells there were by amplifying reference gene primers. Assay: immunoSEQ multiplex PCR; the TCRdb copy retains only in-frame clones and omits some. That table is the source of V, J and clone size, and D and trimming were worked out from the DNA. Of some 260,000 clones in the sample, around nine tenths are singletons; the top ten hold over 1.5%. J gave up 2 bases and V 6 bases, and 3 bases lay outside the gene matches. This CDR3 is built from 13 residues. Those enrolled, adults aged 18 to 89 years, came from about 24 US areas. Cohort 3 donors were reported recovered after two negative PCRs, clearance, or symptom resolution.

This clonotype was obtained from a woman under 30 who had recovered from COVID-19. Sequencing used PBMCs or T cells enriched from blood (not recorded which). The rearrangement joins TRBV12-3 or TRBV12-4 to TRBJ1-2, with 7 nucleotides matching TRBD1. The CDR3: CASSMGQNYGYTF. CDR3 DNA sequence: TGTGCCAGCAGCATGGGACAGAACTATGGCTACACCTTC.